The T cell receptor (beta chain) described here comes from a study of CD8+ T cells in alopecia areata. Treatment given: oral pan-JAK inhibitor, 5-10 mg twice daily. Alopecia areata patients gave lesional scalp punch biopsies and peripheral blood samples. Separation by sorting yielded CD4+ and CD8+ T cells from PBMCs. This CDR3 comprises 15 residues. With 0 bases removed from V and 0 bases from J, the gap between germline ends came to 7 bases. CDR1 SEHNR and CDR2 FQNEAQ come from the germline V gene (reference sequence). In regard to this clone: Its antigen is unidentified.

Overall study findings and caveats: Patients shared TCRs less clearly than mice did, possibly for HLA-related reasons.

As the sequencing template, cDNA was produced by extracting RNA and reverse transcribing it. TCRdb keeps only in-frame clones here, not all; method: immunoSEQ multiplex PCR. The table lists some 130,000 clones, 45% to 60% of them singletons. The clonotype comes from a human donor with alopecia areata. The chain couples TRBV7-9 to TRBJ2-3, with D unresolved. Specimen: CD8+ T cells sorted from blood, collected at week 4, from a patient treated with tofacitinib. The CDR3 DNA is TGTGCCAGCAGCTTAGCTTCGGCTAGCACAGATACGCAGTATTTT. As protein: CASSLASASTDTQYF. Looking up the rest from reference TRBV7-9 and TRBJ2-3 gives the full variable domain: DTGVSQNPRHKITKRGQNVTFRCDPISEHNRLYWYRQTLGQGPEFLTYFQNEAQLEKSRLLSDRFSAERPKGSFSTLEIQRTEQGDSAMYLCASSLASASTDTQYFGPGTRLTVL.